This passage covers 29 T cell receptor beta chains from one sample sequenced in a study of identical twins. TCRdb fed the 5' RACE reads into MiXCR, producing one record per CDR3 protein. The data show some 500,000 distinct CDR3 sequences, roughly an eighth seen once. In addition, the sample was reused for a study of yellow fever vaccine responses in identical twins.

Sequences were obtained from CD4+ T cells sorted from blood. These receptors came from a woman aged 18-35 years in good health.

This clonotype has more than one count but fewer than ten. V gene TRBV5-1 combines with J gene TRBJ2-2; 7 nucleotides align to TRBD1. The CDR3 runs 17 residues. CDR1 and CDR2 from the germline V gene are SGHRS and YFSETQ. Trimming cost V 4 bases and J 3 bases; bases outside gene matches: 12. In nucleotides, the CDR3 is TGCGCCAGCAGCCACGAACGACAGGGAAGGTACACCGGGGAGCTGTTTTTT. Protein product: CASSHERQGRYTGELFF.

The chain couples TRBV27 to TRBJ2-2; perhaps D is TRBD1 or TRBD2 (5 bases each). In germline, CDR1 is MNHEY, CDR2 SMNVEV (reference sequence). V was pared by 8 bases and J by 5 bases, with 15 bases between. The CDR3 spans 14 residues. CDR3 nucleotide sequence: TGTGCCAGCCTTGGGGGAGCAGAGACCGGGGAGCTGTTTTTT. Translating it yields CASLGGAETGELFF.

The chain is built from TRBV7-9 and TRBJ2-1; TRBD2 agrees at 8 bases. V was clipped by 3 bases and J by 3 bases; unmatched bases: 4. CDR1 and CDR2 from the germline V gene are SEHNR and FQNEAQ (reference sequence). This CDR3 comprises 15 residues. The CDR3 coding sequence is TGTGCCAGCAGCTTTTTCGGGGGGGGCTACAATGAGCAGTTCTTC. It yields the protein CASSFFGGGYNEQFF.

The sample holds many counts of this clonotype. The CDR3 DNA sequence: TGTGCCACCAGCAGAGATCTGCCGGGGGGTAACAATGAGCAGTTCTTC. It is translated as CATSRDLPGGNNEQFF. This rearrangement joins TRBV15 to TRBJ2-1; 7 nucleotides agree with TRBD2. Trimming cost V 0 bases and J 5 bases; bases outside gene matches: 7. Germline CDR1 and CDR2: LNHNV and YYDKDF (reference sequence). The CDR3 sequence is 16 residues long. Full variable domain (rest looked up from reference TRBV15 and TRBJ2-1): DAMVIQNPRYQVTQFGKPVTLSCSQTLNHNVMYWYQQKSSQAPKLLFHYYDKDFNNEADTPDNFQSRRPNTSFCFLDIRSPGLGDTAMYLCATSRDLPGGNNEQFFGPGTRLTVL.

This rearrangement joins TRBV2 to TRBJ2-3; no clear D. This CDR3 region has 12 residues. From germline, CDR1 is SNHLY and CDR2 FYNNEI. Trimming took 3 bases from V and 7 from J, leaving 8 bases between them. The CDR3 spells CASSEWSHTQYF. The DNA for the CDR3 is TGTGCCAGCAGTGAGTGGAGCCATACGCAGTATTTT.

CDR3 amino acids: CASSYSGLSETQYF. The CDR3 region has the DNA TGTGCCAGCAGTTATTCTGGGCTGAGCGAGACCCAGTACTTC. The genes are TRBV6-2 or TRBV6-3 and TRBJ2-5; D is unresolved. V lost 3 bases to trimming and J lost 5 bases, with 13 bases between them. The CDR3 sequence is 14 residues long. The germline V gene encodes CDR1 MNHEY and CDR2 SVGEGT.

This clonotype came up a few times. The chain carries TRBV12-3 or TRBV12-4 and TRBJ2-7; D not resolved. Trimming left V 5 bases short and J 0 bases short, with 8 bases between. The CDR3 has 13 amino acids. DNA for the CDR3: TGTGCCAGCAGTAAAAGCAGCTCCTACGAGCAGTACTTC. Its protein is CASSKSSSYEQYF.

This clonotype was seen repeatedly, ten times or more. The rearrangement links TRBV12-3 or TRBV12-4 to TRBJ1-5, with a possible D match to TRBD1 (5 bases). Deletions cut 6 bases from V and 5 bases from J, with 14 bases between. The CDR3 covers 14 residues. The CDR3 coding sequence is TGTGCCAGCAGCTCCCGGGGGTGGGATCAGCCCCAGCATTTT. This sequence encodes CASSSRGWDQPQHF.

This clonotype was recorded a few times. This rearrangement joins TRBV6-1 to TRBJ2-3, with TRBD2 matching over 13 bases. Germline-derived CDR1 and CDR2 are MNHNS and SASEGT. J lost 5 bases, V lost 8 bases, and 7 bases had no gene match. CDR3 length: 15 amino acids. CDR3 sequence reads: CASGARTSGGDTQYF. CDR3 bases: TGTGCCAGCGGGGCCCGGACTAGCGGGGGAGATACGCAGTATTTT.

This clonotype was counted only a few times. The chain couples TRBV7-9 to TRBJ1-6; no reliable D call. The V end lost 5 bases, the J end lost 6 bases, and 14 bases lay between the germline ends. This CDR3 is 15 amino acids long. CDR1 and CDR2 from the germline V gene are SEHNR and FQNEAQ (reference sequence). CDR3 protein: CASSVSTNSNSPLHF. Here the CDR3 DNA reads TGTGCCAGCAGCGTATCTACGAATAGTAATTCACCCCTCCACTTT.

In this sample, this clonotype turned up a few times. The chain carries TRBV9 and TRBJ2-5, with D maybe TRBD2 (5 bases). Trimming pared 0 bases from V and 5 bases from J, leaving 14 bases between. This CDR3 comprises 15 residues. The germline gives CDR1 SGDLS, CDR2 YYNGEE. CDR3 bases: TGTGCCAGCAGCGTAGCTGTCGGGAATAAGGAGACCCAGTACTTC. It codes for CASSVAVGNKETQYF.

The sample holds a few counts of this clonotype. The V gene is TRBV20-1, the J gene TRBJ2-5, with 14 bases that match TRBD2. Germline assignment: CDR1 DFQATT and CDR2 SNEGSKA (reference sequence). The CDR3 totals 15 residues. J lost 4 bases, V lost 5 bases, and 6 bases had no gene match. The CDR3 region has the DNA TGCAGTGCTCAGACTAGCGGGAGGGCCGGAGAGACCCAGTACTTC. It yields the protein CSAQTSGRAGETQYF.

This CDR3 is CASSARTQPQKDQYF. DNA of the CDR3: TGCGCCAGCAGCGCCCGAACGCAACCTCAAAAGGACCAGTACTTC. V is TRBV5-1 and J is TRBJ2-5; D not certain. This CDR3 has 15 residues. V was shortened by 4 bases and J by 10 bases, with 23 bases between the two germline ends. The germline gives CDR1 SGHRS, CDR2 YFSETQ.

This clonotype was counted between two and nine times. The CDR3 DNA follows: TGCAGTGCGGTGGGGGCCAAAAACATTCAGTACTTC. As protein: CSAVGAKNIQYF. The V and J genes are TRBV20-1 and TRBJ2-4, with D unclear. Germline V gene lookup returns CDR1 DFQATT and CDR2 SNEGSKA (reference sequence). This CDR3 has 12 amino acids. V gave up 6 bases and J gave up 1 base, with 7 bases separating them.

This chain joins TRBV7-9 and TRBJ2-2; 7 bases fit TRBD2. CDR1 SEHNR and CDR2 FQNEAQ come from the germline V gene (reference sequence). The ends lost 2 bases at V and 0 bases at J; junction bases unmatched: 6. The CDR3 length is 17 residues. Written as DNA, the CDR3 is TGTGCCAGCAGCTTACGCGAGCTAGCGGCGAACACCGGGGAGCTGTTTTTT. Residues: CASSLRELAANTGELFF.

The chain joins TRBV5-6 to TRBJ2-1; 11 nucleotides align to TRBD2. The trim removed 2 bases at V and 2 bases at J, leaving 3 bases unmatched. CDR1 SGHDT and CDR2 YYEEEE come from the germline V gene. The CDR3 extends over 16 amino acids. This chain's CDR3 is CASSFLTSGTYNEQFF. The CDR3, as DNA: TGTGCCAGCAGCTTTTTGACTAGCGGGACCTACAATGAGCAGTTCTTC.

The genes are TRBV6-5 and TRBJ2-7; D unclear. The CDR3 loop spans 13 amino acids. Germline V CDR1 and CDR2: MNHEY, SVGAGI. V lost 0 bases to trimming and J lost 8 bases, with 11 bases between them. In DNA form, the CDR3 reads TGTGCCAGCAGTTACTCTGGAGAATTGAAGCAGTACTTC. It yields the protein CASSYSGELKQYF.

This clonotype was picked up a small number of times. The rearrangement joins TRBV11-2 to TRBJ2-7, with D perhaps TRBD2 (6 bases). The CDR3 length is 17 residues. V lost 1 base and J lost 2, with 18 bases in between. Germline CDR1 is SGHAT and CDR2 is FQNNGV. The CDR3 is CASSLGSTTLAPYEQYF. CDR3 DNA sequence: TGTGCCAGCAGCTTAGGTTCTACGACACTAGCACCCTACGAGCAGTACTTC.

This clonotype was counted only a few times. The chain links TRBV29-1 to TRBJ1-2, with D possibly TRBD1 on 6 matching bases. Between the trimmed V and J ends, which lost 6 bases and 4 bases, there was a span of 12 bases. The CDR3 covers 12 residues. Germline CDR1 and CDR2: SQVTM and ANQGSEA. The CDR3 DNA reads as TGCAGCGTACTCCGGGGGCCCTATGGCTACACCTTC. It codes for CSVLRGPYGYTF.

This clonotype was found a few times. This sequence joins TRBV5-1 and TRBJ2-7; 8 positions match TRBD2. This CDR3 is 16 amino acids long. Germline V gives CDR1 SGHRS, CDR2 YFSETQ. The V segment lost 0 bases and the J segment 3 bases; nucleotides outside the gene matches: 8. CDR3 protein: CASSLVSAGGIYEQYF. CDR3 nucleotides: TGCGCCAGCAGCTTGGTGTCGGCGGGGGGAATCTACGAGCAGTACTTC.

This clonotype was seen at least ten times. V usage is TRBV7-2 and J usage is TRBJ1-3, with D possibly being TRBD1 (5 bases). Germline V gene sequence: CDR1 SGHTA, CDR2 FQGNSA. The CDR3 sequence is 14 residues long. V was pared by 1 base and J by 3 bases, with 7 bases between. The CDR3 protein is CASSLGGVGNTIYF. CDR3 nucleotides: TGTGCCAGCAGCTTAGGGGGGGTTGGAAACACCATATATTTT.

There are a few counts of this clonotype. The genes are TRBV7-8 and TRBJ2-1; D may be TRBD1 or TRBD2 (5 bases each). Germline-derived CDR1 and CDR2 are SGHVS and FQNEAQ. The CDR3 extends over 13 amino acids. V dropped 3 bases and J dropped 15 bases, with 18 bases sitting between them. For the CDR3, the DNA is TGTGCCAGCAGCTTGGGGGTCCTACCTGAGGCGTTCTTC. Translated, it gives CASSLGVLPEAFF.

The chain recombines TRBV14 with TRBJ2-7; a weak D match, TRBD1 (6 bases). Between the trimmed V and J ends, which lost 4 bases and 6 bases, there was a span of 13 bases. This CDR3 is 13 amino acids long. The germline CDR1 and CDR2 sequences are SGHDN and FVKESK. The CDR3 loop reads CASSPEQGSEQYF. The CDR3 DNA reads TGTGCCAGCAGCCCTGAACAGGGATCCGAGCAGTACTTC.

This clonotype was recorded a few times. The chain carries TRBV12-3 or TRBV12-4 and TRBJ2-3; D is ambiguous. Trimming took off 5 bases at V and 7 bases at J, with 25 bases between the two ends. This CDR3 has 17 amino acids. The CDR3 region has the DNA TGTGCCAGCAGTCCCCGGCCCGTCATGTGGGATTCGCATACGCAGTATTTT. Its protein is CASSPRPVMWDSHTQYF.

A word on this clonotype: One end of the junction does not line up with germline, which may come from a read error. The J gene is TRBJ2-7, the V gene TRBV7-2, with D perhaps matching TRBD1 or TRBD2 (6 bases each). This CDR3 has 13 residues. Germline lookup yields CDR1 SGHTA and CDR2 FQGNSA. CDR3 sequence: CAISLGGPYEQYF. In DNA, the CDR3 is TGTGCCATCAGCTTAGGGGGGCCCTACGAGCAGTACTTC.

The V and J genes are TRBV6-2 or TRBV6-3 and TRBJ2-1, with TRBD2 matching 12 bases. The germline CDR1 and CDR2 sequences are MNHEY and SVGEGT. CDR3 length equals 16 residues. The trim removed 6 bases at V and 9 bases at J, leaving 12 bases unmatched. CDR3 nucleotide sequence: TGTGCCAGCAGAAATCATGTTGCTAGCGGGAGGGGTGAGCAGTTCTTC. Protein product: CASRNHVASGRGEQFF.

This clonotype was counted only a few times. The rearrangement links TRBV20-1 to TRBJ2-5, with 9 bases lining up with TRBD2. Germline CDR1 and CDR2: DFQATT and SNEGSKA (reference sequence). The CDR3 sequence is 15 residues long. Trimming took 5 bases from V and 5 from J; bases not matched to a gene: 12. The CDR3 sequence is CSAPTSGRMSETQYF. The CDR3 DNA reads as TGCAGTGCTCCGACTAGCGGTAGAATGTCGGAGACCCAGTACTTC.

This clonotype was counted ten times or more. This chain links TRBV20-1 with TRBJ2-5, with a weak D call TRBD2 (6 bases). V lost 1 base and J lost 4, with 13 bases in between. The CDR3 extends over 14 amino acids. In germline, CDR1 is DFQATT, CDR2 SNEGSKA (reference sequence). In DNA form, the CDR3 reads TGCAGTGCTAGAGTTCCCGGGGGAGGAGAGACCCAGTACTTC. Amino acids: CSARVPGGGETQYF.

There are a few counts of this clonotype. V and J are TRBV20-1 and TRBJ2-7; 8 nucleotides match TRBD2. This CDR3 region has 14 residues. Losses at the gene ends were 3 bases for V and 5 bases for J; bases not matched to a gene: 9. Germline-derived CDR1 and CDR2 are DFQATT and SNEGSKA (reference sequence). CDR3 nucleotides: TGCAGTGCTAGTCAGGTAGCGGGGTTGGACGAGCAGTACTTC. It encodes CSASQVAGLDEQYF.